This T cell receptor (beta chain) was sequenced during a study of blood T cell repertoires in COVID-19. About the research overall: Sites across the United States, Italy and Spain contributed samples from acute and convalescent COVID-19. Sources were T cells, B-cell-depleted T cells, or PBMCs; the material itself was cDNA or gDNA.

As originally analysed: Counts of nucleated cells, estimated from reference gene primer amplification, were obtained. TCRdb keeps only in-frame clones here, not all; method: immunoSEQ multiplex PCR. Clone size and the V and J calls come from that table; the DNA yielded D and trimming. The sample contains some 110,000 clones, 70% to 75% of which appear only once. The CDR3 contains 17 residues. Germline V lookup: CDR1 MDHEN, CDR2 SYDVKM. V lost 5 bases, J lost 5 bases, and 17 bases stayed unmatched. The origin of this receptor is a human donor with acute or convalescent COVID-19. The donor label of this sample is uncertain. The gene calls are TRBV28 and TRBJ1-2; TRBD1 agrees at 7 bases. The sequenced sample was peripheral blood. The CDR3 DNA reads TGTGCCAGCAGTCCGGTGACAGGGCTTCCCCTACTATATGGCTACACCTTC. Amino acid sequence: CASSPVTGLPLLYGYTF.